One TCR beta chain is described in this entry. Antigen: not known. This table comes from immunoSEQ multiplex PCR, and its TCRdb copy is limited to in-frame clones, with some not included. This table holds nearly 95,000 clones, more than 85% found once. These data are taken from a study of Tregs in tolerant kidney transplant recipients. Unstimulated regulatory T cells (CD4+CD25+CD127-), CD4+CD25- non-regulatory cells, CD4 and CD8 cells were FACS-sorted from thawed PBMCs. This CDR3 contains 13 residues. V trimming: 4 bases; J trimming: 11 bases; junction bases outside the gene matches: 10. CDR1 and CDR2 from the germline V gene are SQVTM and ANQGSEA. Study-wide findings and caveats: Some patients' samples used different primers over time, so nucleotide sequences weren't comparable. Few patients were studied, so findings need validation in larger groups. This study did not directly address biological reproducibility.

Source: CD4+ T cells from blood, taken before the transplant. This TCR derives from a human donor who received a combined kidney and bone marrow transplant. The V call is TRBV29-1, the J call TRBJ2-5; 10 bases align to TRBD2. The CDR3 nucleotides are TGCAGCGTTGTAGCGGGAGGACGTCGAGAGCAGTACTTC. It codes for CSVVAGGRREQYF.